Included here is one T cell receptor (beta chain) sequence, with context. Its antigen remains unknown. It was with 60 Vbeta and 13 Jbeta primers that the PCR ran. Authors' data handling: Some 9.9 million shared chains were among 80 million or so unique TCR beta chains counted in a later analysis. Method: immunoSEQ multiplex PCR; TCRdb's copy keeps in-frame clones and lacks some. V, J and clone size are those of that table, while D and trimming were read from the DNA. The repertoire holds fewer than 85,000 clones, with 78% as singletons. This entry is derived from a study of cytomegalovirus exposure and HLA in healthy donors. Study conclusions and caveats: The study carried out a later analysis of TCR beta sequences. It associated 16,951 of them with specific HLA alleles at a false discovery rate of 0.05.

The germline V and J ends were trimmed by 1 base and 6 bases, with 13 bases remaining between them. The CDR3 runs to 14 residues. Germline V gene lookup returns CDR1 GTSNPN and CDR2 SVGIG (reference sequence). The rearrangement joins TRBV30 to TRBJ2-1, with D possibly TRBD1 on 5 matching bases. Material for sequencing was PBMCs. This TCR came from a man in his forties or fifties in good health and CMV-seronegative. CDR3: CAWSALRRANEQFF. The CDR3 DNA reads TGTGCCTGGAGTGCCCTTCGCAGGGCCAATGAGCAGTTCTTC.